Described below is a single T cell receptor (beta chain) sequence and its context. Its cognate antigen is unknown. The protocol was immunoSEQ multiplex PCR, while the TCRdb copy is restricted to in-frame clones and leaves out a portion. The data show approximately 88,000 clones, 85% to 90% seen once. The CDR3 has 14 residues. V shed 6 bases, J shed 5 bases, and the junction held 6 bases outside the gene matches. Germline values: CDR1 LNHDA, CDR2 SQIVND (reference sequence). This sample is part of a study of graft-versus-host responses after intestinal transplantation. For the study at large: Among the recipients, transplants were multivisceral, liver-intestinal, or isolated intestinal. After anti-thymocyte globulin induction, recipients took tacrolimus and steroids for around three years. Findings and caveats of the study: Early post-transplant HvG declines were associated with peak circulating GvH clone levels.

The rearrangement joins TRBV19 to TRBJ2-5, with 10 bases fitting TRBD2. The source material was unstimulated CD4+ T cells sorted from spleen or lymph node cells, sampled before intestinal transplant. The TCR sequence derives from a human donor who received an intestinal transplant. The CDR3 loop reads CASSRAGGLETQYF. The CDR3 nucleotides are TGTGCCAGTAGCCGAGCGGGGGGGCTGGAGACCCAGTACTTC.